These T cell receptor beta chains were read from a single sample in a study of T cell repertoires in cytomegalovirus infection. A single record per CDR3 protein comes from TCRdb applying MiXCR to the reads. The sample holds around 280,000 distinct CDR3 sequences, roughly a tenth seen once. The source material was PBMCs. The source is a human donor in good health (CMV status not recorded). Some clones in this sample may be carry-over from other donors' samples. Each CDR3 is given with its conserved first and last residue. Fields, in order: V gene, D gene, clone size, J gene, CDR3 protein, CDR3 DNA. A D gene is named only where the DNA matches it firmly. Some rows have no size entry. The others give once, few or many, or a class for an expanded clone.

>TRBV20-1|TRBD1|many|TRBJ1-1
CSARIGTGTGKDEAFF
TGCAGTGCCAGGATCGGGACAGGGACGGGGAAGGATGAAGCTTTCTTT
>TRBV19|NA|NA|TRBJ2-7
CASGSTAVNEQYF
TGTGCCAGCGGGAGCACAGCAGTTAACGAGCAGTACTTC
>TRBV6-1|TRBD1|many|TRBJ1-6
CASSVPGQNSPLHF
TGTGCCAGCAGTGTACCGGGACAGAATTCACCCCTCCACTTT
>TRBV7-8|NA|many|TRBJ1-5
CASSLAAQGGQPQHF
TGTGCCAGCAGCTTAGCGGCCCAGGGAGGTCAGCCCCAGCATTTT
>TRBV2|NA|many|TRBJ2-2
CASSLSGGELFF
TGTGCCAGCAGTCTGTCCGGCGGGGAGCTGTTTTTT
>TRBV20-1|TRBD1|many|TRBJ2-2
CSARDRGNTGELFF
TGCAGTGCTAGGGACAGGGGGAACACCGGGGAGCTGTTTTTT
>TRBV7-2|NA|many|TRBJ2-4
CASSLAKTQNIQYF
TGTGCCAGCAGCTTAGCGAAGACCCAAAACATTCAGTACTTC
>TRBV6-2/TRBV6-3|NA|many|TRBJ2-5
CASSPERQSYDQETQYF
TGTGCCAGCAGTCCCGAAAGACAGTCATATGACCAAGAGACCCAGTACTTC
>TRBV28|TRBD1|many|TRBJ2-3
CASQTGGGTDTQYF
TGTGCCAGCCAGACAGGGGGTGGCACAGATACGCAGTATTTT
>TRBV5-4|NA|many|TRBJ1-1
CASSQGTPTRNTEAFF
TGTGCCAGCAGCCAAGGGACACCAACCCGGAACACTGAAGCTTTCTTT
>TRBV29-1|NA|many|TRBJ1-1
CSVAPGTNTEAFF
TGCAGCGTTGCCCCAGGTACGAACACTGAAGCTTTCTTT
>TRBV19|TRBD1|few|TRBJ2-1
CASSSRTGITYNEQFF
TGTGCCAGTAGTTCCAGGACAGGGATTACCTACAATGAGCAGTTCTTC
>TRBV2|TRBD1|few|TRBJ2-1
CASTVGQSSYNEQFF
TGTGCCAGCACCGTGGGACAGAGCTCCTACAATGAGCAGTTCTTC
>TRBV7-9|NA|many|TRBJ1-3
CASSSYRDSSGNTIYF
TGTGCCAGCAGCTCTTACAGGGATTCGTCTGGAAACACCATATATTTT
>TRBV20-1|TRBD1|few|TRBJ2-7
CSARQGRYEQYF
TGCAGTGCTCGACAGGGTCGCTACGAGCAGTACTTC
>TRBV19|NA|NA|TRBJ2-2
CASRDKGTGELFF
TGTGCCAGCCGGGACAAGGGCACCGGGGAGCTGTTTTTT
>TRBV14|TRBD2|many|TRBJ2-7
CASSLRLAGPDYEQYF
TGTGCCAGCAGCCTCCGACTAGCGGGGCCCGACTACGAGCAGTACTTC
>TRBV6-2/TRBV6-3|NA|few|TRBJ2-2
CASRDGGADTGELFF
TGTGCCAGCAGGGATGGGGGGGCTGACACCGGGGAGCTGTTTTTT
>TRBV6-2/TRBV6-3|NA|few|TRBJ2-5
CASRPDPRLEETQYF
TGTGCCAGCAGACCAGACCCTAGACTAGAAGAGACCCAGTACTTC
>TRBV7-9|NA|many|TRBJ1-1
CASSSFLGDYTEAFF
TGTGCCAGCAGCTCCTTTTTGGGGGACTACACTGAAGCTTTCTTT
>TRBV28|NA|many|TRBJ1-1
CASITGGTGLTEAFF
TGTGCCAGCATCACGGGGGGTACGGGGCTCACTGAAGCTTTCTTT
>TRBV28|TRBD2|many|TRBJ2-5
CASSLSLLLAGGQETQYF
TGTGCCAGCAGTTTAAGTCTCCTGCTAGCGGGGGGGCAAGAGACCCAGTACTTC
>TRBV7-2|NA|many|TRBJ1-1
CASSRNRNTEAFF
TGTGCCAGCAGCCGGAATAGGAACACTGAAGCTTTCTTT
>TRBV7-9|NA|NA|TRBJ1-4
CASSLVRTGTRERTNEKLFF
TGTGCCAGCAGCTTAGTGAGGACCGGGACCCGGGAGAGGACTAATGAAAAACTGTTTTTT
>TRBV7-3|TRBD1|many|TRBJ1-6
CASRSGTGNSPLHF
TGTGCCAGCAGATCCGGGACAGGCAATTCACCCCTCCACTTT
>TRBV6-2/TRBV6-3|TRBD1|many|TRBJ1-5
CASSVRGTVFSSNQPQHF
TGTGCCAGCAGTGTCCGAGGGACAGTATTCAGTAGCAATCAGCCCCAGCATTTT
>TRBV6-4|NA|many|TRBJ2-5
CAKGPLKETQYF
TGTGCCAAGGGACCTTTGAAAGAGACCCAGTACTTC
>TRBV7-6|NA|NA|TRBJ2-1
CASSPAGDNEQFF
TGTGCCAGCAGCCCCGCCGGCGACAATGAGCAGTTCTTC
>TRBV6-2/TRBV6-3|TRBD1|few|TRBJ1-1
CASRTGTGNTEAFF
TGTGCCAGCAGAACCGGGACAGGGAACACTGAAGCTTTCTTT
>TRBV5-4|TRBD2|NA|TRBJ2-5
CASTGTSGAQETQYF
TGTGCCAGCACCGGGACTAGCGGGGCCCAAGAGACCCAGTACTTC
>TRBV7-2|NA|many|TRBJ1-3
CASSFDRSSGNTIYF
TGTGCCAGCAGCTTTGACCGGAGCTCTGGAAACACCATATATTTT
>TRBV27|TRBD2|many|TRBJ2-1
CASSFAGEYNEQFF
TGTGCCAGCAGTTTTGCGGGGGAGTACAATGAGCAGTTCTTC
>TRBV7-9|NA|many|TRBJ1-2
CASSFALGPTYGYTF
TGTGCCAGCAGCTTCGCCCTGGGACCGACCTATGGCTACACCTTC
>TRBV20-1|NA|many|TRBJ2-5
CSASRTSRETQYF
TGCAGTGCTAGCCGCACATCCAGGGAGACCCAGTACTTC
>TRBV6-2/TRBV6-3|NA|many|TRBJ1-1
CASSYSVGGPMGTEAFF
TGTGCCAGCAGTTACTCTGTGGGGGGGCCTATGGGGACTGAAGCTTTCTTT
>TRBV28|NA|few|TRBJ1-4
CASRGRPLEKLFF
TGTGCCAGCAGGGGTAGACCCCTTGAAAAACTGTTTTTT
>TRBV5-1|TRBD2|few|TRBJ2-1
CASSLERGGIDEQFF
TGCGCCAGCAGCTTGGAACGGGGGGGCATCGATGAGCAGTTCTTC
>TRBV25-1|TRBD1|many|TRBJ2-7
CASSETGVTYEQYF
TGTGCCAGCAGTGAGACAGGGGTAACCTACGAGCAGTACTTC